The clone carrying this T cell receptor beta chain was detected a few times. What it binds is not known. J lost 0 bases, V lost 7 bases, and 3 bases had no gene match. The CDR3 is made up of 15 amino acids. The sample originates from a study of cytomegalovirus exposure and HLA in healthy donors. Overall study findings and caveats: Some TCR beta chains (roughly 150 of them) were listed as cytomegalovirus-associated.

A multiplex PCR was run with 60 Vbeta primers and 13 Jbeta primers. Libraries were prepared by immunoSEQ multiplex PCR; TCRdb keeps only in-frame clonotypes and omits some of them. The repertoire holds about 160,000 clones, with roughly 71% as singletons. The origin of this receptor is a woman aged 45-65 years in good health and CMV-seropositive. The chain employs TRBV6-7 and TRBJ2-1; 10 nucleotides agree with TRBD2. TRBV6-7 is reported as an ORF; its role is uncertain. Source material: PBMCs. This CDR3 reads CASIAGGNSYNEQFF. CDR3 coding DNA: TGTGCCAGCATAGCGGGGGGCAACTCCTACAATGAGCAGTTCTTC.